The 14 T cell receptor beta chains reported below all come from one sample, sequenced in a study of regulatory T cells in long-lasting Graves disease. The time point: newly diagnosed GD, antithyroid drugs for less than 3 months. Researchers made the TCR library from RNA that was extracted from PBMCs. TCR beta libraries were built with iRepertoire HTBI primers and Arm-PCR of CDR3 regions. Via MiXCR, TCRdb re-called the multiplex PCR reads, giving one row per CDR3 protein. In the table there are some 500,000 distinct CDR3 sequences, 13% of which are singletons. The same sample was also studied in work on T cells in Graves' hyperthyroidism and ophthalmopathy.

The material was peripheral blood mononuclear cells (PBMCs), obtained at new diagnosis, from a patient treated with antithyroid drugs. The origin of the receptors is a man in his thirties or forties with Graves disease.

This clonotype appeared many times. The chain combines TRBV7-3 with TRBJ2-3; the D is unclear. The CDR3 loop spans 13 amino acids. Trimming left V 5 bases short and J 6 bases short, with 12 bases between. The germline V gene encodes CDR1 SGHTA and CDR2 FQGTGA. CDR3 loop: CASSTGPMDTQYF. The CDR3 nucleotides are TGTGCCAGCAGCACGGGCCCCATGGATACGCAGTATTTT.

This clonotype was observed many times. The junction does not match germline at one end; this may be a read error. The V and J genes are TRBV6-1 and TRBJ2-1; TRBD2 matches at 11 bases. Germline CDR1 and CDR2: MNHNS and SASEGT. The CDR3 spans 12 residues. Written as DNA, the CDR3 is TGTGCCAGCAGTGGACTAGCGGGGAGCGGGGTCTTC. Translated: CASSGLAGSGVF.

The rearrangement uses TRBV19 and TRBJ2-7; unclear D gene. This CDR3 spans 12 amino acids. The germline V gene has CDR1 LNHDA and CDR2 SQIVND (reference sequence). The V end lost 5 bases, the J end lost 6 bases, and 11 bases lay between the germline ends. CDR3 sequence: CASSFPDAEQYF. As DNA, the CDR3 is TGTGCCAGTAGTTTTCCCGATGCCGAGCAGTACTTC.

This clonotype was seen repeatedly, ten times or more. J is TRBJ2-2 and V is TRBV9; D possibly corresponds to TRBD1 (6 bases). This CDR3 contains 14 residues. CDR1 and CDR2 (germline): SGDLS, YYNGEE. The V gene lost 0 bases and the J gene lost 7 bases, with 10 bases spanning the gap. Here the CDR3 DNA reads TGTGCCAGCAGCGTAGAACAGGGCGTCGGGGAGCTGTTTTTT. As protein: CASSVEQGVGELFF.

The table lists this clonotype with a few counts. This chain links TRBV14 with TRBJ2-4; D gene ambiguous. The V and J ends lost 3 bases and 13 bases respectively, with 13 bases between them. CDR1 and CDR2 from the germline V gene are SGHDN and FVKESK. CDR3 length: 12 amino acids. Here the CDR3 DNA reads TGTGCCAGCAGCCAGTCGGGCTCGTCGCAGTACTTC. The encoded protein is CASSQSGSSQYF.

The J gene is TRBJ2-1, the V gene TRBV20-1; 8 bases fit TRBD2. After removal of 6 bases from V and 8 bases from J, the junction contained 9 bases not matched to a gene. Germline CDR1 and CDR2: DFQATT and SNEGSKA (reference sequence). CDR3 length: 13 amino acids. Written as DNA, the CDR3 is TGCAGTGCCCTAGGGACTAGTGGCGATGAGCAGTTCTTC. It specifies CSALGTSGDEQFF.

V usage is TRBV29-1 and J usage is TRBJ2-7; D is undetermined. Germline V gene sequence: CDR1 SQVTM, CDR2 ANQGSEA. V lost 7 bases to trimming and J lost 4 bases, with 17 bases between them. The CDR3 runs to 13 residues. CDR3 sequence reads: CSGLDGTSYEQYF. CDR3 DNA sequence: TGCAGCGGCCTCGACGGAACCTCTTACGAGCAGTACTTC.

This clonotype was seen ten or more times. The chain uses TRBV28 and TRBJ2-7; no clear D. Trimming pared 8 bases from V and 3 bases from J, leaving 8 bases between. The CDR3 extends over 11 amino acids. Looked up from germline, CDR1 is MDHEN and CDR2 is SYDVKM. The CDR3 spells CASSPNYEQYF. The DNA of the CDR3 is TGTGCCAGCTCCCCCAACTACGAGCAGTACTTC. The complete variable domain, with remaining parts taken from reference TRBV28 and TRBJ2-7, reads DVKVTQSSRYLVKRTGEKVFLECVQDMDHENMFWYRQDPGLGLRLIYFSYDVKMKEKGDIPEGYSVSREKKERFSLILESASTNQTSMYLCASSPNYEQYFGPGTRLTVT.

This clonotype has only a few counts. The rearrangement links TRBV5-1 to TRBJ2-5; 7 bases agree with TRBD2. This CDR3 is 15 amino acids long. Losses at the gene ends were 4 bases for V and 2 bases for J; bases not matched to a gene: 8. The germline V gene has CDR1 SGHRS and CDR2 YFSETQ. CDR3 coding DNA: TGCGCCAGCAGCCGAACTAGCGCGCCACAAGAGACCCAGTACTTC. Amino acids: CASSRTSAPQETQYF.

Ten or more counts support this clonotype. V and J are TRBV11-2 and TRBJ2-7, with D possibly being TRBD2 (7 bases). Deletions cut 7 bases from V and 3 bases from J, with 19 bases between. The germline V gene encodes CDR1 SGHAT and CDR2 FQNNGV. CDR3 length equals 15 residues. CDR3 loop: CASNPGAGEGYEQYF. In nucleotides, the CDR3 is TGTGCCAGCAACCCAGGAGCAGGGGAGGGCTACGAGCAGTACTTC.

There are many counts of this clonotype. The V call is TRBV29-1, the J call TRBJ2-7, with D maybe TRBD1 (5 bases). Germline CDR1 is SQVTM and CDR2 is ANQGSEA. The CDR3 is made up of 11 amino acids. V gave up 2 bases and J gave up 5 bases, with 7 bases separating them. The CDR3 region has the DNA TGCAGCGTTGAACGACAGCACGAGCAGTACTTC. This translates into CSVERQHEQYF.

As concerns this clonotype: This sequence may be a read error, since a much larger clone differs from it by one base. The genes are TRBV11-2 and TRBJ2-1; 8 bases align to TRBD2. The J call may be incorrect, as the DNA end agrees better with TRBJ2-3. CDR1 is SGHAT, CDR2 FQNNGV, per germline. The CDR3 is 15 amino acids. The CDR3 nucleotides read TGTGCCAGCACCCCCAGACTAGCGAGCGCAGATACGCAGTATTTT. It yields the protein CASTPRLASADTQYF.

This clonotype came up many times. V is TRBV12-3 or TRBV12-4 and J is TRBJ2-2; the D call may be TRBD1 or TRBD2 (6 bases each). The CDR3 covers 15 residues. V lost 2 bases to trimming and J lost 2 bases, with 9 bases between them. As DNA, the CDR3 is TGTGCCAGCAGTTTACGCGGGACAAACACCGGGGAGCTGTTTTTT. Its protein product is CASSLRGTNTGELFF.

This clonotype was recorded at least ten times. The chain joins TRBV25-1 to TRBJ1-2; maybe TRBD1 (5 bases). The CDR3 has 15 residues. Germline V lookup: CDR1 MGHDK, CDR2 SYGVNS. The germline V and J ends were trimmed by 8 bases and 0 bases, with 16 bases remaining between them. The CDR3 nucleotides read TGTGCCAGCGCAACATCCACGGACACTAACTATGGCTACACCTTC. Translated, it gives CASATSTDTNYGYTF.